This T cell receptor beta chain emerged from a study of CXCR3-negative and CXCR3-positive naive CD8 T cells. In preparing the TRB cDNA libraries, 5' RACE with UMI labels was used. TCRdb reprocessed the 5' RACE reads and keeps a single row for each CDR3 protein, giving no DNA. Here the sample table reports 35,000 to 50,000 distinct CDR3 sequences. Findings of the study overall: The level of CXCR3 expression partially decreased after cryopreservation; the majority of assays used fresh PBMCs.

This CDR3 has 18 amino acids. With respect to this clonotype: Its antigen is undetermined.

V usage is TRBV12-3 or TRBV12-4 and J usage is TRBJ2-2; TCRdb names TRBD2, which stays unverified in the absence of DNA. Sequencing was performed on memory CD8+ T cells from blood. This clonotype was obtained from a human donor in good health. Some clones in this sample may be carry-over from other donors' samples. CDR3 region: CASSIGLAGGPGTGELFF.